The source of this T cell receptor beta chain is a study of T cells after yellow fever vaccination. General study findings and limits: High-abundance clonotypes from the bulk population could contaminate FACS-sorted repertoires.

From germline, CDR1 is DFQATT and CDR2 SNEGSKA (reference sequence). This CDR3 spans 13 amino acids. TCRdb processed the 5' RACE reads anew with MiXCR; each CDR3 protein has one entry. The table includes 150,000 or so distinct CDR3 sequences, 5.5% to 7.5% detected once. As for this clonotype: The antigen is unknown. A clone one base away is much larger, so this may be a read error.

This clonotype was obtained from a man aged 18 to 29 who received the YFV17D yellow fever vaccine. Specimen: CD4+ T cells sorted from PBMCs, collected 5 to 6 days after the first yellow fever vaccination. The J gene is TRBJ1-1, the V gene TRBV20-1, with D maybe TRBD1 (5 bases). CDR3 DNA: TGCAGTTCTAGCTGGGGCGCAGGCACTGAAGCTTTCTTT. It encodes CSSSWGAGTEAFF.